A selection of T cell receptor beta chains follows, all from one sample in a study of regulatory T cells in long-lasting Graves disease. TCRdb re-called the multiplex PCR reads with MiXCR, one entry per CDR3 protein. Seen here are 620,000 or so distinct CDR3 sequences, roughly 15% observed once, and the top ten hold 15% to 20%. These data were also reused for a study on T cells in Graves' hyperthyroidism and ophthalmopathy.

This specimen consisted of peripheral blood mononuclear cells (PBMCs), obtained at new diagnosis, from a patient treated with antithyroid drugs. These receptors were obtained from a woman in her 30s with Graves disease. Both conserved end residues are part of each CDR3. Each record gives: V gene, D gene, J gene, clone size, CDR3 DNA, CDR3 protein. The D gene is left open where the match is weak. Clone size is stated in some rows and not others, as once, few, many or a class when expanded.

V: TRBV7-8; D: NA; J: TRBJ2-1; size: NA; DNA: TGTGCCAGCAGCTTAGCGGAGCCCTACGAGGAGCAGTTCTTC; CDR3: CASSLAEPYEEQFF
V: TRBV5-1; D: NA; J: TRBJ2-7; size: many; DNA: TGCGCCAGCAGCTTGATGCAGGGGGAGCAGTACTTC; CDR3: CASSLMQGEQYF
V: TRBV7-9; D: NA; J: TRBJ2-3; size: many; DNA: TGTGCCAGCAGATTGGGGCAAGATACGCAGTATTTT; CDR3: CASRLGQDTQYF
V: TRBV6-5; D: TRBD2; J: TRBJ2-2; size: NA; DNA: TGTGCCAGCAGTTACTCGATTTTAGCGGGAGTGAAATACGGGGAGCTGTTTTTT; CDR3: CASSYSILAGVKYGELFF
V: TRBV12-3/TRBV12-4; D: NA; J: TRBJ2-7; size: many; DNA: TGTGCCAGCTCTGGCGGGTTCCCCTACGAGCAGTACTTC; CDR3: CASSGGFPYEQYF
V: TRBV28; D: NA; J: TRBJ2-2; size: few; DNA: TGTGCCAGCACCCCTCTGGGCTCTGGGTCATCCGGGGAGCTGTTTTTT; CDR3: CASTPLGSGSSGELFF
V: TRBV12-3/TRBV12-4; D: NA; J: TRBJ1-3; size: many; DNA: TGTGCCAGCAGTCGAGACATCTCTGGAAACACCATATATTTT; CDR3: CASSRDISGNTIYF
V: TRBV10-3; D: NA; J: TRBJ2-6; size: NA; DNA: TGTGCCATCAGTGAGCCCCGGTGGGGGCCCAACTCTGGGGCCAACGTCCTGACTTTC; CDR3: CAISEPRWGPNSGANVLTF
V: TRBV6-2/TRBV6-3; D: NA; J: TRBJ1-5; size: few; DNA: TGTGCCAGCGGGGGGGAGAGAAGCAATCAGCCCCAGCATTTT; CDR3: CASGGERSNQPQHF
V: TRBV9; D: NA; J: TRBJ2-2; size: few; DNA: TGTGCCAGCAGGGACGGCCCGAACACCGGGGAGCTGTTTTTT; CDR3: CASRDGPNTGELFF
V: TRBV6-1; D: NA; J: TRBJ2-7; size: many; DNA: TGTGCCAGCAGCCAACTCCCGGGAGCCTACGAGCAGTACTTC; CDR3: CASSQLPGAYEQYF
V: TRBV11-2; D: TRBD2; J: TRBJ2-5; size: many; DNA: TGTGCCAGCATCCGAGGCGGGAGCCAAGAGACCCAGTACTTC; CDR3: CASIRGGSQETQYF
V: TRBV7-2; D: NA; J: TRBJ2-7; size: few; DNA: TGTGCCAGCAGCCCGATGGCCCTTTACGAGCAGTACTTC; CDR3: CASSPMALYEQYF
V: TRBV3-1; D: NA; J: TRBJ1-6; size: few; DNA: TGTGCCAGCAGCCAGGCCAATCGATGGGACTCACCCCTCCACTTT; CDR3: CASSQANRWDSPLHF
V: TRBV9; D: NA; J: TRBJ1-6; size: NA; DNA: TGTGCCAGCAGCGTGGGACATATTAATTCACCCCTCCACTTT; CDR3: CASSVGHINSPLHF
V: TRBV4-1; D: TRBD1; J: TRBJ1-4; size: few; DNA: TGCGCCAGCAGCCAAGGTGGGCAGGGGGCTCAGGAAAAACTGTTTTTT; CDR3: CASSQGGQGAQEKLFF
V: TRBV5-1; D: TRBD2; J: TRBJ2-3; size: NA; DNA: TGCGCCAGCAGCCAGCGGAGCGGGATTACAGATACGCAGTATTTT; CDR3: CASSQRSGITDTQYF
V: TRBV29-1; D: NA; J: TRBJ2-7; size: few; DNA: TGCAGTACCTGGGGGACTGGCTACGAGCAGTACTTC; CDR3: CSTWGTGYEQYF
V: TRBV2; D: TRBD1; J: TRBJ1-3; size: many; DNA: TGTGCCAGCAGTTCCGGGACAGGGACTGGAAACACCATATATTTT; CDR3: CASSSGTGTGNTIYF